These 16 T cell receptor beta chains share one sample of origin, sequenced in a study of cytomegalovirus exposure and HLA in healthy donors. Profiling relied on immunoSEQ multiplex PCR, and the TCRdb table lists in-frame clones only, not all of them. The sample yields 65,000 to 70,000 clones, about nine tenths seen once. Input material: PBMCs. Every receptor here comes from a man between 18 and 29 years old in good health and CMV-seronegative.

This chain uses TRBV7-2 with TRBJ1-5, with no clear D. V gave up 5 bases and J gave up 2 bases, with 10 bases separating them. This CDR3 comprises 14 residues. Looked up from germline, CDR1 is SGHTA and CDR2 is FQGNSA. CDR3 sequence: CASSRQEGNQPQHF. The CDR3 DNA is TGTGCCAGCAGCCGTCAGGAGGGCAATCAGCCCCAGCATTTT.

This rearrangement joins TRBV4-2 to TRBJ2-1, with 12 bases matching TRBD2. Germline V gives CDR1 LGHNA, CDR2 YNFKEQ. This CDR3 is built from 17 residues. V shed 3 bases, J shed 3 bases, and the junction held 6 bases outside the gene matches. This chain's CDR3 is CASSHRLAGVGYNEQFF. In nucleotides, the CDR3 is TGTGCCAGCAGCCATCGACTAGCGGGAGTCGGCTACAATGAGCAGTTCTTC.

The V call is TRBV28, the J call TRBJ2-1, with D possibly matching TRBD2 (5 bases). CDR1 and CDR2 (germline): MDHEN, SYDVKM. The CDR3 spans 16 residues. Trimming left V 6 bases short and J 0 bases short, with 15 bases between. In DNA form, the CDR3 reads TGTGCCAGCAGCCCCAGCGGTACAAGCTCCTACAATGAGCAGTTCTTC. This translates into CASSPSGTSSYNEQFF. Full variable domain (outside the CDR3, taken from reference TRBV28 and TRBJ2-1): DVKVTQSSRYLVKRTGEKVFLECVQDMDHENMFWYRQDPGLGLRLIYFSYDVKMKEKGDIPEGYSVSREKKERFSLILESASTNQTSMYLCASSPSGTSSYNEQFFGPGTRLTVL.

The chain couples TRBV2 to TRBJ1-4; the D gene is possibly TRBD1 (6 bases). Per germline, CDR1 SNHLY and CDR2 FYNNEI. V was shortened by 5 bases and J by 3 bases, with 13 bases between the two germline ends. The CDR3 consists of 15 residues. The CDR3 region is CASSYWGGPNEKLFF. The CDR3 bases are TGTGCCAGCAGTTACTGGGGGGGGCCTAATGAAAAACTGTTTTTT.

This rearrangement joins TRBV28 to TRBJ2-3; 9 bases fit TRBD1. There are 16 residues in the CDR3. Germline lookup yields CDR1 MDHEN and CDR2 SYDVKM. J gave up 2 bases and V 2 bases, and 5 bases lay outside the gene matches. The CDR3 loop reads CASSLRGQGITDTQYF. Here the CDR3 DNA reads TGTGCCAGCAGTTTAAGGGGACAGGGAATCACAGATACGCAGTATTTT. Filled out from reference TRBV28 and TRBJ2-3, the complete variable domain reads DVKVTQSSRYLVKRTGEKVFLECVQDMDHENMFWYRQDPGLGLRLIYFSYDVKMKEKGDIPEGYSVSREKKERFSLILESASTNQTSMYLCASSLRGQGITDTQYFGPGTRLTVL.

As DNA, the CDR3 is TGTGCCAGCAGAGGCCAGGCCCCCTCCGTGACTGAAGCTTTCTTT. Translating it yields CASRGQAPSVTEAFF. This chain connects TRBV6-5 to TRBJ1-1; D ambiguous. CDR1 and CDR2 from the germline V gene are MNHEY and SVGAGI. V was cut by 6 bases and J by 5 bases, with 19 bases left in between. The CDR3 is 15 residues long.

This clone was observed a single time. The gene calls are TRBV4-3 and TRBJ2-5; D unresolved. Germline V gene lookup returns CDR1 LGHNA and CDR2 YSLEER. Trimming stripped 0 bases from V and 1 base from J, with 9 bases between. The CDR3 covers 15 residues. This CDR3 reads CASSQERWAQETQYF. In DNA, the CDR3 is TGCGCCAGCAGCCAAGAACGATGGGCCCAAGAGACCCAGTACTTC.

J is TRBJ2-1 and V is TRBV7-9; 8 bases agree with TRBD2. V shed 11 bases and J 0 bases; nucleotides not matched to a gene: 6. The germline V gene encodes CDR1 SEHNR and CDR2 FQNEAQ (reference sequence). This CDR3 region has 14 residues. The CDR3 DNA sequence: TGTGCCGTACCGGGACTAGGCTCCTACAATGAGCAGTTCTTC. It is translated as CAVPGLGSYNEQFF.

This clone was observed once. V gene TRBV7-2 combines with J gene TRBJ2-3, with 10 positions matching TRBD1. V was pared by 3 bases and J by 2 bases, with 5 bases of the junction left unmatched. CDR3 size: 16 residues. CDR1 SGHTA and CDR2 FQGNSA come from the germline V gene. This chain's CDR3 is CASSFGDRGVTDTQYF. Written as DNA, the CDR3 is TGTGCCAGCAGCTTTGGGGACAGGGGAGTCACAGATACGCAGTATTTT. Combining the CDR3 with reference TRBV7-2 and TRBJ2-3 gives the whole variable domain GAGVSQSPSNKVTEKGKDVELRCDPISGHTALYWYRQSLGQGLEFLIYFQGNSAPDKSGLPSDRFSAERTGGSVSTLTIQRTQQEDSAVYLCASSFGDRGVTDTQYFGPGTRLTVL.

The V call is TRBV28, the J call TRBJ1-1, with no clear D. CDR1 MDHEN and CDR2 SYDVKM come from the germline V gene. The length of the CDR3 is 12 residues. V was pared by 6 bases and J by 2 bases, with 7 bases between. CDR3 in DNA: TGTGCCAGCAGGGACTTTAACACTGAAGCTTTCTTT. The encoded protein is CASRDFNTEAFF.

The chain links TRBV5-6 to TRBJ1-2; perhaps TRBD1 as D (6 bases). Germline CDR1 and CDR2: SGHDT and YYEEEE. V was shortened by 0 bases and J by 8 bases, with 17 bases between the two germline ends. CDR3 length: 15 residues. DNA of the CDR3: TGTGCCAGCAGCTTGGTGGGCCAGGGGCGATACGGCTACACCTTC. Amino acids: CASSLVGQGRYGYTF. The entire variable domain, with the rest obtained from reference TRBV5-6 and TRBJ1-2, is as follows: DAGVTQSPTHLIKTRGQQVTLRCSPKSGHDTVSWYQQALGQGPQFIFQYYEEEERQRGNFPDRFSGHQFPNYSSELNVNALLLGDSALYLCASSLVGQGRYGYTFGSGTRLTVV.

The chain couples TRBV4-3 to TRBJ2-7; TRBD1 matches at 7 bases. This CDR3 is 12 amino acids long. V shed 5 bases, J shed 5 bases, and the junction held 3 bases outside the gene matches. Germline V gives CDR1 LGHNA, CDR2 YSLEER. CDR3 nucleotide sequence: TGCGCCAGCAGCAAGACAGGGCACGAGCAGTACTTC. As protein: CASSKTGHEQYF.

This chain links TRBV29-1 with TRBJ2-3, with 12 nucleotides matching TRBD2. The V and J ends lost 4 bases and 3 bases, in that order; junction bases with no gene match: 5. CDR1 SQVTM and CDR2 ANQGSEA come from the germline V gene. The CDR3 has 15 amino acids. The DNA of the CDR3 is TGCAGCGTTGCCCAGACTAGCGGGAGAACAGATACGCAGTATTTT. Protein sequence: CSVAQTSGRTDTQYF.

This chain links TRBV9 with TRBJ2-1; 9 bases agree with TRBD2. J gave up 6 bases and V 2 bases, and 3 bases lay outside the gene matches. Germline CDR1 SGDLS, CDR2 YYNGEE. This CDR3 spans 14 amino acids. The CDR3 DNA reads TGTGCCAGCAGCGTTAGCGGGAGTATCAATGAGCAGTTCTTC. The encoded protein is CASSVSGSINEQFF.

For this clone: Other DNA sequences in this specimen translate into the identical CDR3. This rearrangement joins TRBV7-2 to TRBJ1-5, with a weak D call TRBD1 (6 bases). The CDR3 consists of 15 residues. V was pared by 4 bases and J by 0 bases, with 10 bases between. Looked up from germline, CDR1 is SGHTA and CDR2 is FQGNSA. For the CDR3, the DNA is TGTGCCAGCAGCTCCACAGGGAATAGCAATCAGCCCCAGCATTTT. Amino acids: CASSSTGNSNQPQHF.

The chain couples TRBV5-8 to TRBJ2-1; tentative D call: TRBD2 (5 bases). The CDR3 sequence is 12 residues long. The germline CDR1 and CDR2 sequences are SGHTS and YDEGEE. Trimming stripped 1 base from V and 15 bases from J, with 14 bases between. The CDR3 nucleotides are TGTGCCAGCAGCTTGTTCACTAGTGGGCTGTTCTTC. Its translation: CASSLFTSGLFF.